This TCR beta chain was recorded in a study of T cell responses to AZD1222 COVID-19 vaccine. Per the germline V gene, CDR1 is PRHDT and CDR2 is FYEKMQ (reference sequence). With 5 bases removed from V and 0 bases from J, the gap between germline ends came to 8 bases. The CDR3 is 14 amino acids. Profiling relied on immunoSEQ multiplex PCR, and the TCRdb table lists in-frame clones only, not all of them. The sample has around 78,000 clones, just over 90% seen once. In regard to this clone: Its antigen is undetermined.

Study-level findings and limits: The study reported that nearly half of spike-specific TCRs target unmutated variant regions.

This material consisted of peripheral blood, taken 28 days after the second AZD1222 dose. V gene TRBV13 combines with J gene TRBJ1-5; D may be TRBD1 (6 bases). The source is an adult who received the AZD1222 COVID-19 vaccine. CDR3 region: CASSVRGSNQPQHF. CDR3 sequence (DNA): TGTGCCAGCAGCGTCAGGGGTAGCAATCAGCCCCAGCATTTT.